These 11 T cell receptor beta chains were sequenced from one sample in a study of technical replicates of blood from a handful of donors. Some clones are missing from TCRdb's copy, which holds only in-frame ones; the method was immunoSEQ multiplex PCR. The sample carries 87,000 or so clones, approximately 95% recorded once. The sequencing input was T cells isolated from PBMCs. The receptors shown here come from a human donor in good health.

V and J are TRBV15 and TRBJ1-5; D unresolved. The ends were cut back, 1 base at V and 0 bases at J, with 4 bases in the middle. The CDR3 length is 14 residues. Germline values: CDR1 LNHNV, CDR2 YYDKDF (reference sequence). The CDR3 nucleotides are TGTGCCACCAGCAGAGCTTTTAGCAATCAGCCCCAGCATTTT. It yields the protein CATSRAFSNQPQHF.

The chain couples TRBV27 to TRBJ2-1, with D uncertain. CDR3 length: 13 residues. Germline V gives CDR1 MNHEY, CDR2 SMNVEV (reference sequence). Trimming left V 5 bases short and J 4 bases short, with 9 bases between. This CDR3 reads CASSETVYNEQFF. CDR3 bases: TGTGCCAGCAGTGAAACAGTTTACAATGAGCAGTTCTTC.

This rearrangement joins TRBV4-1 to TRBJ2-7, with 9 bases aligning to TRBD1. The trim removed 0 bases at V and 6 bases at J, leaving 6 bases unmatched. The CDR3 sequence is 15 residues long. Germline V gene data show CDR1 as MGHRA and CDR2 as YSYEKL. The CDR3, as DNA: TGCGCCAGCAGCCAAGAAGCGACAGGGGGGGCCGAGCAGTACTTC. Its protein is CASSQEATGGAEQYF.

CDR3 DNA: TGTGCCAGCAGTTACTCGGGACTACACTACGAGCAGTACTTC. Its translation is CASSYSGLHYEQYF. The rearrangement joins TRBV6-5 to TRBJ2-7, with 7 bases matching TRBD2. The CDR3 consists of 14 residues. CDR1 and CDR2 from the germline V gene are MNHEY and SVGAGI. V was pared by 0 bases and J by 3 bases, with 2 bases of the junction left unmatched.

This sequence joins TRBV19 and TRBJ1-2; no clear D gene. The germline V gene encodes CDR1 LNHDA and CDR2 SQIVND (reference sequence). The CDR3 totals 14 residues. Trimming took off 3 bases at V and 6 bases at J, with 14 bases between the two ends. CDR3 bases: TGTGCCAGTAGTATTCATGGCAGGCCGAATGGCTACACCTTC. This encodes CASSIHGRPNGYTF.

The CDR3 DNA follows: TGTGCCAGCAGTTACCGTTGGTCAGGGGGTCGCTACGAGCAGTACTTC. This encodes CASSYRWSGGRYEQYF. V usage is TRBV6-5 and J usage is TRBJ2-7; 7 bases fit TRBD1. CDR3 length: 16 amino acids. Trimming removed 2 bases from V and 3 bases from J; junction bases left unmatched: 10. Germline CDR1 MNHEY, CDR2 SVGAGI.

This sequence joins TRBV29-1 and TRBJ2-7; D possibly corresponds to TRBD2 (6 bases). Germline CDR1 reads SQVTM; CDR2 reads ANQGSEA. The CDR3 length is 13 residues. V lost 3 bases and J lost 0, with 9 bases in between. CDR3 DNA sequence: TGCAGCGTTGATGCGGGGAGCTCCTACGAGCAGTACTTC. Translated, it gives CSVDAGSSYEQYF.

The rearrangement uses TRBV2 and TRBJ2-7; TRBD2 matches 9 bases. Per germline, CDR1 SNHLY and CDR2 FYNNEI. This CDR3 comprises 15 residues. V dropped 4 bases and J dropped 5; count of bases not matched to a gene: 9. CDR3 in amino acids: CASSGGTSPGDEQYF. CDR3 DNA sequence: TGTGCCAGCAGTGGGGGGACTAGCCCAGGGGACGAGCAGTACTTC.

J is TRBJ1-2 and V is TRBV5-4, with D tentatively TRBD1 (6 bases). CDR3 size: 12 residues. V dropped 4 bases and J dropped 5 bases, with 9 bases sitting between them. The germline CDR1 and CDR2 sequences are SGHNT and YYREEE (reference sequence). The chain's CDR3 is CASSQDSYGYTF. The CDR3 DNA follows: TGTGCCAGCAGCCAGGACAGTTATGGCTACACCTTC.

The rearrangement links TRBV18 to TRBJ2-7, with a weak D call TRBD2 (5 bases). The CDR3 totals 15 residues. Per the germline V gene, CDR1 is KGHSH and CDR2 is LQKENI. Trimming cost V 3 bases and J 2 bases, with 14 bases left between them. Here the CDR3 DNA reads TGTGCCAGCTCACCTCAGAGGGAAACAACCTACGAGCAGTACTTC. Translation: CASSPQRETTYEQYF.

CDR3 bases: TGCAGCGTTGATATGACCCCAACAGGCACAGATACGCAGTATTTT. Its translation is CSVDMTPTGTDTQYF. The chain recombines TRBV29-1 with TRBJ2-3; D unresolved. The CDR3 sequence is 15 residues long. Germline CDR1 is SQVTM and CDR2 is ANQGSEA. Trimming pared 3 bases from V and 1 base from J, leaving 14 bases between.